The rows below give T cell receptor beta chains drawn from one sample of a study of OX40 agonist ivuxolimab in advanced cancers. Assay: immunoSEQ multiplex PCR; the TCRdb copy retains only in-frame clones and omits some. The sample has about 16,000 clones; more than 80% are singletons. The sample here was CD4+ or CD8+ T cells sorted from blood, taken in a trial of the OX40 agonist ivuxolimab. Receptors originate from an adult with an advanced solid tumor such as melanoma, head and neck, liver or kidney cancer. Each CDR3 is given with its conserved first and last residue. A D gene is named only where the DNA matches it firmly. Clone size appears in some rows only: once, few, many, or a class for an expanded clone.

>TRBV7-2|TRBJ2-2|-|TRBD2
TGTGCCAGCAGCGGACTAGCGGAAAACACCGGGGAGCTGTTTTTT
CASSGLAENTGELFF
>TRBV11-2|TRBJ2-3|medium-sized|-
TGTGCCAGCAGCTTCTGGGGGAGGAGGGAAGATACGCAGTATTTT
CASSFWGRREDTQYF
>TRBV7-2|TRBJ1-5|-|-
TGTGCCAGCAGCGGAGGGGTTAGCAATCAGCCCCAGCATTTT
CASSGGVSNQPQHF
>TRBV25-1|TRBJ2-1|-|-
TGTGCCAGCAGTGAAAATCGGCCTAGCAGTGAGCAGTTCTTC
CASSENRPSSEQFF
>TRBV7-9|TRBJ2-3|-|TRBD2
TGTGCCAGCAGCACGGGACTAGCGGCGACAGATACGCAGTATTTT
CASSTGLAATDTQYF
>TRBV13|TRBJ1-2|once|-
TGTGCCAGCAGCTTGAGAAGAGGGGGGGTCCCTTCCTATGGCTACACCTTC
CASSLRRGGVPSYGYTF
>TRBV4-3|TRBJ2-7|-|TRBD1
TGCGCCAGCAGCCAAGATCGACAGGGGGCCTACGAGCAGTACTTC
CASSQDRQGAYEQYF
>TRBV4-3|TRBJ2-2|-|-
TGCGCCAGCAGCCAAGATTCGACTAAATCGGTCACCGGGGAGCTGTTTTTT
CASSQDSTKSVTGELFF
>TRBV9|TRBJ2-7|-|TRBD2
TGTGCCAGCAGCGCCTCTAGCGGGAAGGTCGACGAGCAGTACTTC
CASSASSGKVDEQYF
>TRBV30|TRBJ2-5|-|-
TGTGCCTGGGACGGGGGTGTGGGACAGCAAGAGACCCAGTACTTC
CAWDGGVGQQETQYF
>TRBV19|TRBJ2-7|-|TRBD2
TGTGCCAGTAGTATAGGCGGGGGGTACGAGCAGTACTTC
CASSIGGGYEQYF
>TRBV30|TRBJ2-2|-|-
TGTGCCTGGACAGGCGATTACACCGGGGAGCTGTTTTTT
CAWTGDYTGELFF
>TRBV6-1|TRBJ2-7|-|TRBD1
TGTGCCAGCAGTAAGGGACAGGGCTTCTCCTACGAGCAGTACTTC
CASSKGQGFSYEQYF
>TRBV12-5|TRBJ2-6|-|-
TGTGCTCGTGGTTACGGGGTAGGGGACATGAGGGGGATGTCTGGGGCCAACGTCCTGACTTTC
CARGYGVGDMRGMSGANVLTF
>TRBV19|TRBJ2-3|-|-
TGTGCCAGTAGTATAGTCTTTCCTAGCCTAAACACAGATACGCAGTATTTT
CASSIVFPSLNTDTQYF
>TRBV7-9|TRBJ2-5|-|TRBD1
TGTGCCAGCAGCTTAGGGTCGGACAGGGCTGAGACCCAGTACTTC
CASSLGSDRAETQYF
>TRBV7-9|TRBJ2-7|once|-
TGTGCCAGCACCCCAGCGGGACAGCGCGAGCAGTACTTC
CASTPAGQREQYF
>TRBV19|TRBJ2-7|-|TRBD2
TGTGCCAGTAGTTTCGGACTAGCGGGAGGTTTCTACGAGCAGTACTTC
CASSFGLAGGFYEQYF
>TRBV13|TRBJ2-5|-|TRBD1
TGTGCCAGCAGCCCAGGGACAGAACAAGAGACCCAGTACTTC
CASSPGTEQETQYF
>TRBV27|TRBJ2-1|-|TRBD2
TGTGCCAGCAGTAACATAGCGGGAAGCTCCTACAATGAGCAGTTCTTC
CASSNIAGSSYNEQFF
>TRBV11-2|TRBJ2-7|once|-
TGTGCCAGCAGCCAAGTCCCCCTGAGGGACGAGCAGTACTTC
CASSQVPLRDEQYF
>TRBV4-1|TRBJ2-7|-|-
TGCGCCAGCAGCCAAGCCAGTTCCTACGAGCAGTACTTC
CASSQASSYEQYF
>TRBV6-4|TRBJ2-1|-|-
TGTGCCAGCAGTGTCTCCCGGACGGGATTTTACAATGAGCAGTTCTTC
CASSVSRTGFYNEQFF
>TRBV7-2|TRBJ2-5|-|-
TGTGCCAGCAGCTCACACAGGGTATTGGAGACCCAGTACTTC
CASSSHRVLETQYF
>TRBV11-2|TRBJ2-2|-|-
TGTGCCAGCAGCTTAGATCAGGGCGCCCAAACCGGGGAGCTGTTTTTT
CASSLDQGAQTGELFF
>TRBV7-2|TRBJ2-5|once|-
TGTGCCAGCATCCCAAGGGCCTACCAAGAGACCCAGTACTTC
CASIPRAYQETQYF
>TRBV27|TRBJ2-1|-|TRBD2
TGTGCCAGCAAGACTAGCGATCATGAGCAGTTCTTC
CASKTSDHEQFF
>TRBV5-1|TRBJ2-1|medium-sized|-
TGCGCCAGCAGCCGGGACTTCTACAATGAGCAGTTCTTC
CASSRDFYNEQFF
>TRBV2|TRBJ2-7|once|TRBD2
TGTGCCAGCGAAGGCCGACTGGGGGGGTTCTCCTACGAGCAGTACTTC
CASEGRLGGFSYEQYF
>TRBV27|TRBJ2-1|once|TRBD2
TGTGCCAGCAGTTTAAGGCACCCAGTAGCGGGACCCTTTAATGAGCAGTTCTTC
CASSLRHPVAGPFNEQFF
>TRBV6-5|TRBJ1-6|-|TRBD1
TGTGCCAGCAGACAGGGGTTTTCACCCCTCCACTTT
CASRQGFSPLHF
>TRBV6-5|TRBJ2-1|-|-
TGTGCCAGCAGTTATTTTCGGACTCCTAATGAGCAGTTCTTC
CASSYFRTPNEQFF
>TRBV5-5|TRBJ2-7|-|-
TGTGCCAGCAGCCCTGCCCGGGGATACGAGCAGTACTTC
CASSPARGYEQYF
>TRBV29-1|TRBJ2-1|-|TRBD1
TGCAGCGTTGGAACGGCGGACAGGGGCTATGAGCAGTTCTTC
CSVGTADRGYEQFF
>TRBV2|TRBJ1-5|-|-
TGTGCCAGCAGTGAATTAGGGGTAGGCAATCAGCCCCAGCATTTT
CASSELGVGNQPQHF
>TRBV27|TRBJ2-7|-|TRBD1
TGTGCCAGCAGTTTAGGACCGGACAGGACTTTCTCCTACGAGCAGTACTTC
CASSLGPDRTFSYEQYF
>TRBV6-1|TRBJ2-7|-|TRBD2
TGTGCCAGCAGTGACCTCGGGACTAGCGGGATCAACGAGCAGTACTTC
CASSDLGTSGINEQYF
>TRBV5-4|TRBJ2-7|few|-
TGTGCCAGCAGCTTGGCCTGGATTAGCGGGACAGGCGAGCAGTACTTC
CASSLAWISGTGEQYF
>TRBV30|TRBJ1-5|-|-
TGTGCCTGGAGTGTTGTGGACAACAATCAGCCCCAGCATTTT
CAWSVVDNNQPQHF
>TRBV18|TRBJ2-5|-|TRBD1
TGTGCCAGCTCACCACGAAGACAGGGGGAAGAGACCCAGTACTTC
CASSPRRQGEETQYF